This T cell receptor beta chain is from a study of cytotoxic CD8 clonotypes in ibrutinib-treated CLL. The V end lost 10 bases, the J end lost 5 bases, and 19 bases lay between the germline ends. Germline V gene data show CDR1 as MNHNS and CDR2 as SASEGT. There are 14 residues in the CDR3. Produced via immunoSEQ multiplex PCR; TCRdb's table is partial and in-frame only. The table has 70,000 to 85,000 clones, 80% seen once. The sequence was collected from a human donor with chronic lymphocytic leukemia. The gene calls are TRBV6-1 and TRBJ2-3; either TRBD1 or TRBD2 may supply D (5 bases each). Sequenced here: PBMCs, sampled at disease progression, from a patient treated with ibrutinib. The CDR3 nucleotides are TGTGCCACCCACGGTTTCGGGACGATAGATACGCAGTATTTT. It specifies CATHGFGTIDTQYF.